This TCR beta chain was identified during a study of T cells in localized non-small cell lung cancer. General study results and limits: Longer overall survival associated with higher blood T cell density; shorter survival with higher adjacent-lung clonality. One tumor region alone was sequenced, and heterogeneity therefore remains possible. Uninvolved adjacent lung had the highest recorded T cell clonality, with tumor below it.

TCRdb's copy holds only in-frame clones and misses some; the assay was immunoSEQ multiplex PCR. The profile shows about 52,000 clones, around 87% of them singletons. About this clone itself: Its antigen is undetermined.

V gave up 3 bases and J gave up 3 bases, with 9 bases separating them. The CDR3 consists of 13 residues. Looked up from germline, CDR1 is SGHRS and CDR2 is YFSETQ. Here the sequenced sample was PBMCs, taken before any cancer treatment. This TCR was recovered from a female donor with stage II lung adenocarcinoma. This sequence joins TRBV5-1 and TRBJ1-2; D is unclear. CDR3 protein: CASSSGPDYGYTF. The CDR3 DNA reads as TGCGCCAGCAGCTCCGGACCTGACTATGGCTACACCTTC.